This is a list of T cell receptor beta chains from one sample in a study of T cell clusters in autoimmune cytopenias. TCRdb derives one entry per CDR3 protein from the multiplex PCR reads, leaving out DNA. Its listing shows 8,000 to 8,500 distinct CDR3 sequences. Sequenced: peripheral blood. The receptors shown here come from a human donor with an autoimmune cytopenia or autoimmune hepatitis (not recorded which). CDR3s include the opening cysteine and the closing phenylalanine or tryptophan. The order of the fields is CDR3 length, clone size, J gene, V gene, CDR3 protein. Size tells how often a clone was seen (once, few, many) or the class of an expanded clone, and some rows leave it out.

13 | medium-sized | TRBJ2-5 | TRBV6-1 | CASSRDSGETQYF
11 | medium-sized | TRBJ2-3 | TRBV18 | CASSPLDTQYF
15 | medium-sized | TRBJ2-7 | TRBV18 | CASSGQGRGIYEQYF
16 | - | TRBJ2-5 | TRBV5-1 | CASSFGLAGGLETQYF
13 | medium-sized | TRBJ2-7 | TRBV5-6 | CASSQGISYEQYF
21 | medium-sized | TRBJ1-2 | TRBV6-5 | CASSYSVYSGYSGAVNYGYTF
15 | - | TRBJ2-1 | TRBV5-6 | CASSLPGLAANEQFF
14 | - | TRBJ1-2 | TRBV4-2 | CASSQTSGGAGYTF
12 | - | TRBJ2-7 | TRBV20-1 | CSATRRERQQYF
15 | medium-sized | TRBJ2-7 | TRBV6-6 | CASSYSDRGLDEQYF
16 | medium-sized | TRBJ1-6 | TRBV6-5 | CASSSRASWGNSPLHF
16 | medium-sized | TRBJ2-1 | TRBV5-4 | CASSRGGWSSYNEQFF
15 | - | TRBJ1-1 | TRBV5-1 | CASSIRAGGSTEAFF
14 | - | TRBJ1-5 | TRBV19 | CASNPGHHRQPQHF
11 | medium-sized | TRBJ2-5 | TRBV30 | CAWREGVTQYF
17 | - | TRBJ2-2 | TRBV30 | CAWNVLGGRSGTGELFF
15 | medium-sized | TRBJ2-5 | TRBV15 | CATSRGLGNRETQYF
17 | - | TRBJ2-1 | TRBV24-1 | CATSDSGGSPFSNEQFF
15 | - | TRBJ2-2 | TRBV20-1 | CSAQSADYRDGELFF
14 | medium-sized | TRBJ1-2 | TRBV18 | CASSPNTVSYGYTF
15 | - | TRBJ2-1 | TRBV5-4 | CASSSRTSGVHEQFF
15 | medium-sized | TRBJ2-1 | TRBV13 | CASNKAGTVDNEQFF
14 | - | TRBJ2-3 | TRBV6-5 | CASSLSGGADTQYF
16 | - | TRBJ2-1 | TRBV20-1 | CSARGTSGSSYNEQFF